A selection of T cell receptor beta chains follows, all from one sample in a study of blood T cell repertoires in COVID-19. The method was immunoSEQ multiplex PCR; TCRdb's version includes in-frame clones alone and lacks a portion of them. Altogether around 270,000 clones are present, 70% to 90% being singletons, with the ten largest covering nearly 2%. Source material: peripheral blood. The receptors were sampled from a man younger than 45 with active or convalescent COVID-19. CDR3s include the opening cysteine and the closing phenylalanine or tryptophan. The D gene is left open where the match is weak. For some rows the clone size is stated as once, few or many, or as a class when expanded; others skip it.

clone_size j_call d_call v_call cdr3_aa cdr3_nt
NA TRBJ1-6 NA TRBV3-1/TRBV3-2 CASSQDGRGLSPLHF TGTGCCAGCAGCCAAGATGGGCGGGGGCTTTCACCCCTCCACTTT
NA TRBJ2-1 TRBD1 TRBV25-1 CASSEYQSGTGYYNEQFF TGTGCCAGCAGTGAATATCAATCGGGGACAGGGTACTACAATGAGCAGTTCTTC
NA TRBJ1-4 NA TRBV11-2 CASSRGGNEKLFF TGTGCCAGCAGCCGAGGGGGTAATGAAAAACTGTTTTTT
NA TRBJ2-3 NA TRBV6-1 CASSEAPPGGLALGSTDTQYF TGTGCCAGCAGTGAAGCGCCTCCCGGGGGGCTAGCTTTGGGGAGCACAGATACGCAGTATTTT
NA TRBJ2-6 NA TRBV9 CASSAYPGDGANVLTF TGTGCCAGCAGCGCATACCCAGGGGACGGGGCCAACGTCCTGACTTTC
NA TRBJ1-5 NA TRBV29-1 CSVRTGFDQPQHF TGCAGCGTACGAACAGGGTTTGATCAGCCCCAGCATTTT
once TRBJ1-2 TRBD1 TRBV5-4 CASSYDRGLVHTF TGTGCCAGCAGCTACGACAGGGGGCTGGTTCACACCTTC
NA TRBJ1-2 TRBD1 TRBV19 CASTPKGGDYGYTF TGTGCCAGTACCCCGAAAGGGGGCGACTATGGCTACACCTTC
NA TRBJ1-2 TRBD1 TRBV5-1 CASSSRQGGTYGYTF TGCGCCAGCAGCTCACGACAGGGGGGGACCTATGGCTACACCTTC
NA TRBJ1-2 TRBD1 TRBV10-3 CAIGARGAFYGYTF TGTGCCATCGGGGCCAGGGGGGCGTTCTATGGCTACACCTTC
NA TRBJ2-1 NA TRBV19 CASMGGADYNEQFF TGTGCCAGTATGGGGGGAGCAGACTACAATGAGCAGTTCTTC
NA TRBJ1-4 NA TRBV9 CASSSRPGDEKLFF TGTGCCAGCAGCTCTCGTCCAGGGGATGAAAAACTGTTTTTT
NA TRBJ1-1 TRBD1 TRBV11-1 CASSSQGAENTEAFF TGTGCCAGCAGCTCGCAGGGGGCAGAAAACACTGAAGCTTTCTTT
NA TRBJ2-1 NA TRBV7-9 CASSSLDSISYNEQFF TGTGCCAGCAGCTCGTTAGACTCGATCTCCTACAATGAGCAGTTCTTC
NA TRBJ1-2 TRBD1 TRBV4-1 CASSTRTGFGYTF TGCGCCAGCAGCACCCGGACAGGGTTTGGCTACACCTTC
NA TRBJ2-1 TRBD2 TRBV30 CAWSPLAGGLNEQFF TGTGCCTGGAGTCCCCTAGCGGGGGGGCTCAATGAGCAGTTCTTC
NA TRBJ1-4 NA TRBV4-1 CASSQVNREKLFF TGCGCCAGCAGCCAAGTGAATCGGGAAAAACTGTTTTTT
NA TRBJ2-7 TRBD1 TRBV5-1 CASSLASGTGGYEQYF TGCGCCAGCAGCTTGGCCTCCGGGACAGGGGGCTACGAGCAGTACTTC
NA TRBJ1-5 NA TRBV10-3 CAISESGGNGQPQHF TGTGCCATCAGTGAGTCCGGCGGGAACGGGCAGCCCCAGCATTTT
NA TRBJ2-7 TRBD1 TRBV19 CASSTALIGTGTYEQYF TGTGCCAGTAGTACAGCCCTAATCGGGACAGGGACCTACGAGCAGTACTTC
once TRBJ1-2 TRBD1 TRBV29-1 CSVKRGTGTFITF TGCAGCGTCAAAAGGGGGACAGGGACGTTTATCACCTTC
NA TRBJ1-1 NA TRBV4-1 CASTTGRNTEAFF TGCGCCAGCACCACCGGGAGAAACACTGAAGCTTTCTTT
NA TRBJ2-3 TRBD2 TRBV9 CASSVGQRGATDTQYF TGTGCCAGCAGCGTAGGTCAGCGGGGGGCTACAGATACGCAGTATTTT
NA TRBJ2-1 TRBD2 TRBV6-5 CASKRVAGAYNEQFF TGTGCCAGCAAAAGGGTAGCGGGGGCTTACAATGAGCAGTTCTTC
NA TRBJ2-7 TRBD1 TRBV15 CATSSRTGSSYEQYF TGTGCCACCAGCAGTAGGACAGGGAGCTCCTACGAGCAGTACTTC
NA TRBJ1-6 NA TRBV6-2/TRBV6-3 CASSYGGRKTVPRDSPLHF TGTGCCAGCAGTTACGGGGGCAGGAAAACGGTTCCGAGGGATTCACCCCTCCACTTT
NA TRBJ2-1 TRBD2 TRBV5-4 CALGQRGASGRDEQFF TGTGCCCTCGGTCAGCGGGGGGCGAGCGGTAGGGATGAGCAGTTCTTC
NA TRBJ1-4 NA TRBV7-6 CASSLEPGIQNEKLFF TGTGCCAGCAGCTTAGAGCCAGGGATTCAGAATGAAAAACTGTTTTTT
NA TRBJ2-1 TRBD2 TRBV28 CASSLAGGDQFF TGTGCCAGCAGTTTAGCGGGGGGGGATCAGTTCTTC
NA TRBJ1-2 NA TRBV13 CASSPVSQAGFSYGYTF TGTGCCAGCAGCCCCGTTAGCCAGGCGGGATTCAGCTATGGCTACACCTTC
NA TRBJ2-3 TRBD2 TRBV7-3 CASSPLRGGTDTQYF TGTGCCAGCAGCCCTTTGCGGGGAGGGACAGATACGCAGTATTTT
NA TRBJ2-5 TRBD1 TRBV5-1 CASSSWTGGSETQYF TGCGCCAGCAGCTCCTGGACAGGGGGCTCGGAGACCCAGTACTTC
NA TRBJ1-1 NA TRBV27 CASSRTGDTEAFF TGTGCCAGCAGTCGTACAGGTGACACTGAAGCTTTCTTT